This T cell receptor beta chain was captured in a study of blood T cell repertoires in COVID-19. Germline CDR1 reads SGHTA; CDR2 reads FQGTGA. The CDR3 loop spans 16 amino acids. J gave up 5 bases and V 4 bases, and 8 bases lay outside the gene matches. Here immunoSEQ multiplex PCR was the method, and the copy in TCRdb shows in-frame clones only, minus some. In the table there are around 180,000 clones, about 90% of which are singletons. This clonotype originated in a man between 65 and 85 years old with active or convalescent COVID-19. The chain employs TRBV7-3 and TRBJ2-2; TRBD2 agrees at 9 bases. Sequenced input: peripheral blood. This CDR3 is CASSSSGMGGTGELFF. DNA of the CDR3: TGTGCCAGCAGCTCTAGCGGGATGGGTGGAACCGGGGAGCTGTTTTTT.